A single sample gave rise to the 3 T cell receptor beta chains below, sequenced in a study of chemoradiotherapy in HPV16-positive cancers (dated 2022 in TCRdb). Library preparation was by the immunoSEQ multiplex PCR assay. Sourced from immuneACCESS, this table was stored by TCRdb with only in-frame sequences that have V and J called. A share of the clones is absent; for the studies checked, an unresolved V gene accounts for under half, and the remainder has no known explanation. The sample table lists 25,000 to 30,000 clones, approximately 80% of them with a count of one. The ten top clones hold less than 6.5% of the sample. Sequences were derived from blood, sampled from a patient who underwent chemoradiotherapy. The receptors were sampled from a human donor with HPV-associated anogenital cancer.

The gene calls are TRBV6-5 and TRBJ1-2; D is possibly TRBD1 (5 bases). CDR1 and CDR2 from the germline V gene are MNHEY and SVGAGI. The CDR3 loop spans 14 amino acids. Trimming pared 2 bases from V and 2 bases from J, leaving 9 bases between. The CDR3 here is CASSYTRDNYGYTF. CDR3 in DNA: TGTGCCAGCAGTTACACCCGGGACAACTATGGCTACACCTTC.

The V call is TRBV29-1, the J call TRBJ1-3, with D unclear. This CDR3 spans 13 amino acids. CDR1 SQVTM and CDR2 ANQGSEA come from the germline V gene. V was clipped by 4 bases and J by 0 bases, with 7 bases between them. CDR3 protein: CSVVTSSGNTIYF. CDR3 coding DNA: TGCAGCGTTGTAACCTCCTCTGGAAACACCATATATTTT.

The V gene is TRBV6-4, the J gene TRBJ1-1, with a possible D match to TRBD1 (5 bases). The CDR3 runs to 15 residues. V lost 6 bases and J lost 1, with 15 bases in between. The germline V gene has CDR1 MRHNA and CDR2 SNTAGT. The chain's CDR3 is CASSRGGVGNTEAFF. Written as DNA, the CDR3 is TGTGCCAGCAGCCGTGGGGGGGTCGGGAACACTGAAGCTTTCTTT.